This is a list of T cell receptor beta chains from one sample in a study of regulatory T cells in long-lasting Graves disease. TCRdb passed the multiplex PCR reads through MiXCR, listing each CDR3 protein once. This table has 600,000 to 800,000 distinct CDR3 sequences, 30% appearing once. The source was peripheral blood mononuclear cells (PBMCs), collected when the disease was refractory, from a patient treated with antithyroid drugs. The receptors derive from a female donor with Graves disease. Each CDR3 is given with its conserved first and last residue. A D gene is named only where the DNA matches it firmly. Part of the rows lack a size; the others show once, few, many or a class for expanded clones.

TRBJ2-7 NA TRBV11-2 NA CASSLDGSFDEQYF TGTGCCAGCAGCTTAGACGGGAGTTTCGACGAGCAGTACTTC
TRBJ2-5 TRBD1 TRBV6-1 NA CASSLGQGAWETQYF TGTGCCAGCAGTCTTGGACAGGGGGCATGGGAGACCCAGTACTTC
TRBJ2-7 NA TRBV12-3/TRBV12-4 many CASSASSVRSYEQYF TGTGCCAGCAGTGCGAGCAGCGTCAGGTCCTACGAGCAGTACTTC
TRBJ2-6 NA TRBV28 few CASSLWGTDSGANVLTF TGTGCCAGCAGTTTATGGGGGACCGATTCTGGGGCCAACGTCCTGACTTTC
TRBJ2-3 TRBD2 TRBV2 NA CASSLIAGGVADTQYF TGTGCCAGCAGTTTAATAGCGGGAGGAGTGGCAGATACGCAGTATTTT
TRBJ1-1 TRBD1 TRBV6-1 few CASSPNRGLRNTEAFF TGTGCCAGCAGTCCCAACAGGGGATTGCGGAACACTGAAGCTTTCTTT
TRBJ1-6 NA TRBV6-4 NA CASSEGGGDGGPYNSPLHF TGTGCCAGCAGTGAAGGGGGGGGTGATGGGGGACCCTATAATTCACCCCTCCACTTT
TRBJ1-2 NA TRBV3-1 NA CASSQGGGPNYGYTF TGTGCCAGCAGCCAAGGGGGGGGCCCCAACTATGGCTACACCTTC
TRBJ1-1 TRBD1 TRBV28 few CASDGTAGEAFF TGTGCCAGCGACGGGACAGCCGGTGAAGCTTTCTTT
TRBJ2-2 TRBD1 TRBV27 NA CASSFSGTGWSGELFF TGTGCCAGCAGTTTCTCCGGGACAGGGTGGTCCGGGGAGCTGTTTTTT
TRBJ2-5 NA TRBV11-2 NA CASSLYPGEETQYF TGTGCCAGCAGCCTCTACCCGGGTGAAGAGACCCAGTACTTC
TRBJ1-5 NA TRBV30 few CAWSSGTSQPQHF TGTGCCTGGAGTTCGGGTACGAGTCAGCCCCAGCATTTT
TRBJ2-5 TRBD2 TRBV13 NA CASSLEVSASGTHWETQYF TGTGCCAGCAGCTTAGAAGTGAGTGCTAGCGGGACTCACTGGGAGACCCAGTACTTC
TRBJ1-2 NA TRBV29-1 NA CSVGGPNYGYTF TGCAGCGTTGGGGGGCCTAACTATGGCTACACCTTC
TRBJ1-2 NA TRBV3-1 NA CASSQAEGGYTF TGTGCCAGCAGCCAAGCGGAGGGTGGCTACACCTTC
TRBJ1-5 TRBD1 TRBV3-1 NA CASSPAGAGGNQPQHF TGTGCCAGCAGCCCAGCCGGGGCAGGGGGCAACCAGCCCCAGCATTTT
TRBJ2-7 TRBD1 TRBV7-9 NA CASSNVGGQGTYEQYF TGTGCCAGCAGCAACGTGGGGGGACAGGGGACCTACGAGCAGTACTTC
TRBJ1-6 NA TRBV20-1 many CSARDPGSNSPLHF TGCAGTGCTAGAGATCCAGGGTCTAATTCACCCCTCCACTTT
TRBJ1-1 NA TRBV6-1 once CASSDWTEAFF TGTGCCAGCAGTGACTGGACTGAAGCTTTCTTT
TRBJ2-5 NA TRBV11-1 many CASSVLGGQNQETQYF TGTGCCAGCAGCGTCCTGGGGGGGCAGAACCAAGAGACCCAGTACTTC
TRBJ2-7 TRBD1 TRBV11-2 NA CASSSTLQDRGLRYEQYF TGTGCCAGCAGCTCAACCCTCCAGGACAGGGGACTCCGCTACGAGCAGTACTTC
TRBJ2-1 TRBD2 TRBV11-3 NA CASSTSAGAGGPNEQFF TGTGCCAGCAGCACCTCGGCAGGGGCGGGAGGGCCTAATGAGCAGTTCTTC
TRBJ1-1 NA TRBV19 many CASSVLNTEAFF TGTGCCAGCAGTGTACTGAACACTGAAGCTTTCTTT
TRBJ1-2 NA TRBV6-1 few CASSEGSGRDGYTF TGTGCCAGCAGTGAAGGGTCGGGGAGAGATGGCTACACCTTC
TRBJ1-2 TRBD1 TRBV5-1 few CASSLTPDRDYGYTF TGCGCCAGCAGCTTGACTCCCGACAGGGACTATGGCTACACCTTC
TRBJ1-2 TRBD1 TRBV27 NA CASSLGWDRGHYGYTF TGTGCCAGCAGTTTAGGGTGGGACAGGGGGCACTATGGCTACACCTTC